Following are 29 T cell receptor beta chains from one sample sequenced in a study of identifying expanded T cells in peripheral blood. The repertoire was sequenced with immunoSEQ multiplex PCR; TCRdb's copy has only in-frame clones and lacks some. The repertoire consists of around 85,000 clones, with more than 75% occurring once and the leading ten covering roughly 20%. The sample comprised blood. These receptors originate from a person aged 18 to 75 in good health.

V and J are TRBV19 and TRBJ1-2, with 8 bases identical to TRBD1. Per the germline V gene, CDR1 is LNHDA and CDR2 is SQIVND (reference sequence). Germline trimming cut 8 bases from V and 3 bases from J; bases unmatched to any gene: 5. This CDR3 has 13 residues. The CDR3 DNA follows: TGTGCCAGTCACGGACAGGGCGACTATGGCTACACCTTC. Amino acids: CASHGQGDYGYTF. Combining the CDR3 with reference TRBV19 and TRBJ1-2 gives the whole variable domain DGGITQSPKYLFRKEGQNVTLSCEQNLNHDAMYWYRQDPGQGLRLIYYSQIVNDFQKGDIAEGYSVSREKKESFPLTVTSAQKNPTAFYLCASHGQGDYGYTFGSGTRLTVV.

V gene TRBV12-5 combines with J gene TRBJ2-4, with unresolved D. CDR1 and CDR2 from the germline V gene are LGHNT and FRNRAP. The CDR3 contains 13 residues. Trimming removed 1 base from V and 4 bases from J, with 5 bases in between. The CDR3 here is CASGLGAKNIQYF. CDR3 nucleotides: TGTGCTAGTGGTTTGGGAGCAAAAAACATTCAGTACTTC.

This clone was seen only a few times. The genes are TRBV4-1 and TRBJ1-2; maybe TRBD1 (6 bases). The CDR3 sequence is 14 residues long. Germline V gene data show CDR1 as MGHRA and CDR2 as YSYEKL. The V end was cut by 5 bases, the J end by 7 bases, with 17 bases between. CDR3 nucleotides: TGCGCCAGCAGCGACAGGACTCTTAAGGGTGGCTACACCTTC. Protein product: CASSDRTLKGGYTF.

The gene calls are TRBV7-2 and TRBJ2-3; D might be TRBD1 (5 bases). Germline CDR1 is SGHTA and CDR2 is FQGNSA. Trimming stripped 3 bases from V and 6 bases from J, with 19 bases between. The CDR3 totals 16 residues. The CDR3 coding sequence is TGTGCCAGCAGCTTCTATAGTACAGGCCGAGAGGATACGCAGTATTTT. Encoded protein: CASSFYSTGREDTQYF.

The rearrangement links TRBV5-1 to TRBJ2-5; D is unresolved. The CDR3 is 15 residues long. Germline V CDR1 and CDR2: SGHRS, YFSETQ. Trimming stripped 0 bases from V and 1 base from J, with 10 bases between. As DNA, the CDR3 is TGCGCCAGCAGCTTGGGGGGAATCCCCCAAGAGACCCAGTACTTC. Translated, it gives CASSLGGIPQETQYF. The full variable domain, rest sourced from reference TRBV5-1 and TRBJ2-5, is KAGVTQTPRYLIKTRGQQVTLSCSPISGHRSVSWYQQTPGQGLQFLFEYFSETQRNKGNFPGRFSGRQFSNSRSEMNVSTLELGDSALYLCASSLGGIPQETQYFGPGTRLLVL.

CDR3 in DNA: TGTGCCAGCAGCTTGGGGAGTTGGTTGGGGGACTCCACATACAATGAGCAGTTCTTC. Its translation: CASSLGSWLGDSTYNEQFF. This chain uses TRBV5-4 with TRBJ2-1; a weak D match, TRBD2 (6 bases). V was pared by 0 bases and J by 4 bases, with 23 bases between. The germline V gene has CDR1 SGHNT and CDR2 YYREEE (reference sequence). The CDR3 has 19 residues. Together with reference TRBV5-4 and TRBJ2-1, the CDR3 gives the full variable domain: ETGVTQSPTHLIKTRGQQVTLRCSSQSGHNTVSWYQQALGQGPQFIFQYYREEENGRGNFPPRFSGLQFPNYSSELNVNALELDDSALYLCASSLGSWLGDSTYNEQFFGPGTRLTVL.

J is TRBJ1-2 and V is TRBV19, with 7 bases matching TRBD1. The junction had 9 bases not matched to a gene; V was cut back by 7 bases and J by 4 bases. The germline V gene has CDR1 LNHDA and CDR2 SQIVND (reference sequence). The CDR3 spans 14 residues. The CDR3 loop reads CASTERTGLYGYTF. DNA for the CDR3: TGTGCCAGTACCGAGAGGACAGGCCTCTATGGCTACACCTTC. The whole variable domain, remainder taken from reference TRBV19 and TRBJ1-2, is DGGITQSPKYLFRKEGQNVTLSCEQNLNHDAMYWYRQDPGQGLRLIYYSQIVNDFQKGDIAEGYSVSREKKESFPLTVTSAQKNPTAFYLCASTERTGLYGYTFGSGTRLTVV.

The chain combines TRBV11-2 with TRBJ2-1, with 8 bases fitting TRBD2. CDR1 and CDR2 (germline): SGHAT, FQNNGV. The CDR3 is 16 residues long. V lost 5 bases and J lost 3; bases outside the gene matches: 9. The CDR3 DNA reads TGTGCCAGCAGCCCGTGGAGCGGGGGAGGCTACAATGAGCAGTTCTTC. Translating it yields CASSPWSGGGYNEQFF.

V gene TRBV5-1 combines with J gene TRBJ2-5; D unresolved. Trimming shortened V by 0 bases and J by 2 bases, and 26 bases separated the two germline ends. The CDR3 has 20 residues. Germline-derived CDR1 and CDR2 are SGHRS and YFSETQ. The CDR3 nucleotides read TGCGCCAGCAGCTTGGCCGGGCTGAATAGCTTCCGACTGGATCAAGAGACCCAGTACTTC. This gives the protein CASSLAGLNSFRLDQETQYF.

V usage is TRBV7-9 and J usage is TRBJ1-2; possible D gene TRBD1, 5 bases. Looked up from germline, CDR1 is SEHNR and CDR2 is FQNEAQ (reference sequence). The length of the CDR3 is 14 residues. Trimming removed 1 base from V and 2 bases from J, with 8 bases in between. The CDR3 is CASSLVGANYGYTF. Written as DNA, the CDR3 is TGTGCCAGCAGCTTAGTAGGGGCCAACTATGGCTACACCTTC.

The chain has TRBV15 and TRBJ1-4, with 8 positions matching TRBD1. V shed 0 bases, J shed 3 bases, and the junction held 3 bases outside the gene matches. This CDR3 is built from 16 residues. CDR1 is LNHNV and CDR2 is YYDKDF in the germline V gene (reference sequence). CDR3 loop: CATSRDRGLANEKLFF. In DNA, the CDR3 is TGTGCCACCAGCAGAGACAGGGGGCTGGCTAATGAAAAACTGTTTTTT.

This sequence joins TRBV28 and TRBJ1-6; D uncertain. The CDR3 loop spans 18 amino acids. The V end was cut by 7 bases, the J end by 0 bases, with 19 bases between. The germline V gene encodes CDR1 MDHEN and CDR2 SYDVKM. CDR3 protein: CASTPGGRTSSYNSPLHF. The CDR3 DNA is TGTGCCAGCACCCCCGGAGGAAGAACCAGCTCCTATAATTCACCCCTCCACTTT.

This chain connects TRBV5-6 to TRBJ2-7; D unclear. V was pared by 4 bases and J by 1 base, with 12 bases between. The germline V gene has CDR1 SGHDT and CDR2 YYEEEE. The CDR3 runs 14 residues. In DNA form, the CDR3 reads TGTGCCAGCAGCCGCTGGTCGGAATCCTACGAGCAGTACTTC. Residues: CASSRWSESYEQYF.

This chain joins TRBV6-5 and TRBJ1-6, with D hard to call. Trimming shortened V by 5 bases and J by 9 bases, and 14 bases separated the two germline ends. The CDR3 covers 14 residues. Germline V gives CDR1 MNHEY, CDR2 SVGAGI. CDR3 sequence: CASSPDRLGSPLHF. The CDR3, as DNA: TGTGCCAGCAGTCCGGACCGCCTGGGTTCACCCCTCCACTTT.

With respect to this clone: Its ends do not fully match the called genes, so a read error is possible. The gene calls are TRBV20-1 and TRBJ2-7, with D possibly TRBD2 on 5 matching bases. Germline CDR1 is DFQATT and CDR2 is SNEGSKA (reference sequence). The CDR3 is 11 residues long. The CDR3 sequence: CSVGEANEQYF. In DNA form, the CDR3 reads TGTAGCGTGGGTGAAGCCAACGAGCAGTACTTC.

The chain joins TRBV30 to TRBJ1-6; no clear D gene. Germline V gene data show CDR1 as GTSNPN and CDR2 as SVGIG (reference sequence). Trimming left V 0 bases short and J 6 bases short, with 9 bases between. The CDR3 length is 14 residues. The CDR3 sequence is CAWSVLQLNSPLHF. The CDR3 nucleotides are TGTGCCTGGAGTGTACTACAGCTTAATTCACCCCTCCACTTT.

This clone was detected once. The CDR3 DNA reads as TGCGCCAGCAGCCAAGGACAGGGGCCCGTCAAACTGTTTTTT. Its translation: CASSQGQGPVKLFF. J is TRBJ1-4 and V is TRBV4-3, with TRBD1 matching over 8 bases. There are 14 residues in the CDR3. V was clipped by 1 base and J by 11 bases; unmatched bases: 6. In germline, CDR1 is LGHNA, CDR2 YSLEER.

The rearrangement uses TRBV7-8 and TRBJ1-1, with 8 bases lining up with TRBD1. In germline, CDR1 is SGHVS, CDR2 FQNEAQ. This CDR3 contains 13 residues. With V trimmed by 5 bases and J by 4 bases, 3 bases remained unmatched. CDR3 region: CASSEDRATEAFF. In nucleotides, the CDR3 is TGTGCCAGCAGCGAGGACAGGGCCACTGAAGCTTTCTTT.

This chain uses TRBV7-8 with TRBJ2-3, with 11 nucleotides matching TRBD2. In germline, CDR1 is SGHVS, CDR2 FQNEAQ. V shed 5 bases and J 0 bases; nucleotides not matched to a gene: 10. The CDR3 runs to 18 residues. As DNA, the CDR3 is TGTGCCAGCAGCCGTCGGATAGCGGGGGGGGCTAGCACAGATACGCAGTATTTT. This encodes CASSRRIAGGASTDTQYF. The whole variable domain, remainder taken from reference TRBV7-8 and TRBJ2-3, is GAGVSQSPRYKVAKRGQDVALRCDPISGHVSLFWYQQALGQGPEFLTYFQNEAQLDKSGLPSDRFFAERPEGSVSTLKIQRTQQEDSAVYLCASSRRIAGGASTDTQYFGPGTRLTVL.

This clone was seen more than once but under ten times. The chain is built from TRBV19 and TRBJ1-5; TRBD1 matches 7 bases. J was trimmed by 2 bases and V by 4 bases; bases with no gene match: 2. Per the germline V gene, CDR1 is LNHDA and CDR2 is SQIVND (reference sequence). The CDR3 is 14 residues long. In DNA form, the CDR3 reads TGTGCCAGTAGTAGAGGACAGGGCAATCAGCCCCAGCATTTT. Its protein is CASSRGQGNQPQHF.

The chain carries TRBV5-1 and TRBJ2-5; D is perhaps TRBD2 (6 bases). CDR1 and CDR2 from the germline V gene are SGHRS and YFSETQ. V lost 3 bases and J lost 4, with 25 bases in between. The CDR3 sequence is 18 residues long. The CDR3 DNA reads as TGCGCCAGCAGCTACGGGGCAAACTGGGACTCCTCGGGAGAGACCCAGTACTTC. This encodes CASSYGANWDSSGETQYF.

This clone turned up a few times. The rearrangement uses TRBV4-3 and TRBJ2-5; D uncertain. The germline V gene encodes CDR1 LGHNA and CDR2 YSLEER. The CDR3 extends over 14 amino acids. Trimming pared 1 base from V and 0 bases from J, leaving 6 bases between. The CDR3: CASSQGTYQETQYF. CDR3 sequence (DNA): TGCGCCAGCAGCCAAGGTACCTACCAAGAGACCCAGTACTTC.

CDR3 region: CASPGDLYNSPLHF. The DNA of the CDR3 is TGTGCCAGCCCCGGTGACCTATATAATTCACCCCTCCACTTT. The chain combines TRBV6-1 with TRBJ1-6; D gene unclear. There are 14 residues in the CDR3. Trimming left V 8 bases short and J 4 bases short, with 12 bases between. Germline V CDR1 and CDR2: MNHNS, SASEGT.

V gene TRBV29-1 combines with J gene TRBJ1-1, with TRBD1 identical over 8 bases. The J segment lost 1 base and the V segment lost 7 bases, leaving 8 bases of the junction unmatched. Germline V lookup: CDR1 SQVTM, CDR2 ANQGSEA. CDR3 length: 14 residues. The CDR3 protein is CSARSTGANTEAFF. As DNA, the CDR3 is TGCAGCGCCCGATCGACAGGGGCGAACACTGAAGCTTTCTTT.

This clone has more than one count but fewer than ten. The chain combines TRBV6-6 with TRBJ2-3; D remains unclear. The V and J ends lost 1 base and 5 bases respectively, with 13 bases between them. This CDR3 contains 15 residues. Germline V CDR1 and CDR2: MNHNY, SVGAGI (reference sequence). CDR3 region: CASSYLSSALDTQYF. CDR3 sequence (DNA): TGTGCCAGCAGTTACTTATCTTCGGCACTAGATACGCAGTATTTT.

The chain is built from TRBV11-1 and TRBJ2-2; D is ambiguous. Germline CDR1 is SGHAT and CDR2 is FQDESV (reference sequence). The V end was cut by 1 base, the J end by 1 base, with 13 bases between. The CDR3 is made up of 17 amino acids. The CDR3 sequence: CASSLGDNRWNTGELFF. In DNA form, the CDR3 reads TGTGCCAGCAGCTTAGGTGACAACAGATGGAACACCGGGGAGCTGTTTTTT.

V usage is TRBV28 and J usage is TRBJ1-6; D unclear. Trimming cost V 4 bases and J 0 bases, with 13 bases left between them. There are 17 residues in the CDR3. CDR1 is MDHEN and CDR2 is SYDVKM in the germline V gene. In DNA form, the CDR3 reads TGTGCCAGCAGTTCCCTAACAGCTAGCTCCTATAATTCACCCCTCCACTTT. Its translation: CASSSLTASSYNSPLHF.

This clone was seen just once. The chain links TRBV7-8 to TRBJ1-4; D gene ambiguous. From germline, CDR1 is SGHVS and CDR2 FQNEAQ. The V end lost 1 base, the J end lost 0 bases, and 3 bases lay between the germline ends. This CDR3 has 14 amino acids. In DNA form, the CDR3 reads TGTGCCAGCAGCTTAGTTTCAACTAATGAAAAACTGTTTTTT. Translating it yields CASSLVSTNEKLFF.

This chain uses TRBV6-6 with TRBJ1-1; 7 nucleotides line up with TRBD1. V lost 8 bases and J lost 11; bases outside the gene matches: 14. Germline V lookup: CDR1 MNHNY, CDR2 SVGAGI (reference sequence). CDR3 length: 13 residues. CDR3 in DNA: TGTGCCAGCGGCTTACAGGGGTTCAATGGGGCTTTCTTT. Its protein is CASGLQGFNGAFF.